These 3 T cell receptor beta chains were all obtained from the same sample, sequenced in a study of blood T cell repertoires in COVID-19. The assay was immunoSEQ multiplex PCR, and TCRdb's table has in-frame clones only and misses some. The sample records 300,000 to 350,000 clones, around nine tenths being singletons. Sequenced sample: peripheral blood. All receptors derive from a woman in her 70s with COVID-19, enrolled during active disease.

The chain combines TRBV30 with TRBJ1-2, with D uncertain. The CDR3 totals 15 residues. Germline V lookup: CDR1 GTSNPN, CDR2 SVGIG (reference sequence). Deletions cut 2 bases from V and 5 bases from J, with 18 bases between. The CDR3 region is CAWSRGSGSVYGYTF. The CDR3 nucleotides read TGTGCCTGGAGTCGTGGGTCCGGGAGTGTTTATGGCTACACCTTC.

The V gene is TRBV24-1, the J gene TRBJ2-3; D not resolved. The V and J ends lost 3 bases and 2 bases respectively, with 5 bases between them. Germline V gene data show CDR1 as KGHDR and CDR2 as SFDVKD. The CDR3 sequence is 13 residues long. CDR3 amino acids: CATSDVYTDTQYF. In DNA form, the CDR3 reads TGTGCCACCAGTGATGTTTACACAGATACGCAGTATTTT.

The CDR3 spells CASGPQRVSQPQHF. The CDR3 nucleotides are TGTGCCAGCGGGCCGCAGAGGGTCAGTCAGCCCCAGCATTTT. The rearrangement links TRBV27 to TRBJ1-5, with D unresolved. The CDR3 sequence is 14 residues long. CDR1 is MNHEY and CDR2 is SMNVEV in the germline V gene (reference sequence). The V end lost 8 bases, the J end lost 6 bases, and 17 bases lay between the germline ends.